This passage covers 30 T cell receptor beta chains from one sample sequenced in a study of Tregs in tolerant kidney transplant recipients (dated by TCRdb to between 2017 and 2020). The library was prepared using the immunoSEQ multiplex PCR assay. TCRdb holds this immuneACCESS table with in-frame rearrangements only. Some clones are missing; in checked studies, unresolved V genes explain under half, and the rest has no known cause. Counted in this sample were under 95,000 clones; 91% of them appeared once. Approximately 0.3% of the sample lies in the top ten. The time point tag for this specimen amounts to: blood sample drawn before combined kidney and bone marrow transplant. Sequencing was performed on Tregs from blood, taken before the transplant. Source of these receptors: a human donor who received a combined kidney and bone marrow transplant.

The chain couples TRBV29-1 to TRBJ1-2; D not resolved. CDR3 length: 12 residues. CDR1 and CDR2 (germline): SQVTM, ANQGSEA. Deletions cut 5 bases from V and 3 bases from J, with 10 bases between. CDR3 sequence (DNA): TGCAGCGTTCGTGGGGTAGACTATGGCTACACCTTC. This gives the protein CSVRGVDYGYTF.

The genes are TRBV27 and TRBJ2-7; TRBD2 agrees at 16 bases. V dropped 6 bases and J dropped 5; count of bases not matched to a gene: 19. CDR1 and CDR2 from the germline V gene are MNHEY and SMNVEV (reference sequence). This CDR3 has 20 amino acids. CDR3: CASRPLKGLAGGPIFDEQYF. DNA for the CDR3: TGTGCCAGCAGGCCCTTGAAGGGACTAGCGGGAGGGCCGATTTTTGACGAGCAGTACTTC.

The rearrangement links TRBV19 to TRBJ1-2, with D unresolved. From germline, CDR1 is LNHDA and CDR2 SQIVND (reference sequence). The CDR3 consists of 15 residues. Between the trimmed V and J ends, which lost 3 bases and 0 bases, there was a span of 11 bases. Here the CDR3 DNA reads TGTGCCAGTAGTATGGAGGGAAAAGCTAACTATGGCTACACCTTC. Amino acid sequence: CASSMEGKANYGYTF.

CDR3 in amino acids: CASSYAEVGSPLHF. The CDR3 DNA sequence: TGTGCCAGCAGTTACGCAGAGGTTGGGTCACCCCTCCACTTT. The chain links TRBV6-6 to TRBJ1-6; D is undetermined. Germline lookup yields CDR1 MNHNY and CDR2 SVGAGI (reference sequence). This CDR3 is built from 14 residues. With 2 bases removed from V and 10 bases from J, the gap between germline ends came to 12 bases.

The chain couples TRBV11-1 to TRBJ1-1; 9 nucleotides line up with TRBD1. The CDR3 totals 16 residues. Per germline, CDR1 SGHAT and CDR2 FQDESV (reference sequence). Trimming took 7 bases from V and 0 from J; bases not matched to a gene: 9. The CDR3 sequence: CASTHSNRGLNTEAFF. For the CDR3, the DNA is TGTGCCAGCACCCACTCCAACAGGGGGCTGAACACTGAAGCTTTCTTT.

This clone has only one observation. CDR3 coding DNA: TGTGCCAGCAGTGAAAGGGCGAGGGGGGGAGATGGCTACACCTTC. Translation: CASSERARGGDGYTF. The chain links TRBV25-1 to TRBJ1-2; D possibly corresponds to TRBD1 (6 bases). Deletions cut 2 bases from V and 6 bases from J, with 16 bases between. CDR3 length: 15 amino acids. Germline lookup yields CDR1 MGHDK and CDR2 SYGVNS.

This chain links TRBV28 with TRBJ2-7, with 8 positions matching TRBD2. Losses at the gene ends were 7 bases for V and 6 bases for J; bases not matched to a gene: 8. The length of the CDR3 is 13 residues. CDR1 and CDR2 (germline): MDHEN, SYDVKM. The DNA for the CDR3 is TGTGCCAGCACCCAGCGGGGGCCCTCCGAGCAGTACTTC. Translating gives CASTQRGPSEQYF.

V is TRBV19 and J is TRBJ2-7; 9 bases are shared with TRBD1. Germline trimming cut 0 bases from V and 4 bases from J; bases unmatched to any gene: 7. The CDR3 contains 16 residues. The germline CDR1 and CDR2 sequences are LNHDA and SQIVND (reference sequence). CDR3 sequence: CASSIDIGTGRYEQYF. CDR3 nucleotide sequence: TGTGCCAGTAGTATAGATATAGGGACAGGGCGTTACGAGCAGTACTTC. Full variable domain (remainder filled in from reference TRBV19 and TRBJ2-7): DGGITQSPKYLFRKEGQNVTLSCEQNLNHDAMYWYRQDPGQGLRLIYYSQIVNDFQKGDIAEGYSVSREKKESFPLTVTSAQKNPTAFYLCASSIDIGTGRYEQYFGPGTRLTVT.

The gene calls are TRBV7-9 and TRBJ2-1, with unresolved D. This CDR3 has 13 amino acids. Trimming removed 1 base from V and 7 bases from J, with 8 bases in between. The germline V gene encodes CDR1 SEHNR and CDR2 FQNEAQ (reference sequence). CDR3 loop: CASSLEKGNEQFF. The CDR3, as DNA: TGTGCCAGCAGCTTAGAAAAGGGAAATGAGCAGTTCTTC. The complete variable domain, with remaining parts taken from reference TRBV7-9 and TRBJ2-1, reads DTGVSQNPRHKITKRGQNVTFRCDPISEHNRLYWYRQTLGQGPEFLTYFQNEAQLEKSRLLSDRFSAERPKGSFSTLEIQRTEQGDSAMYLCASSLEKGNEQFFGPGTRLTVL.

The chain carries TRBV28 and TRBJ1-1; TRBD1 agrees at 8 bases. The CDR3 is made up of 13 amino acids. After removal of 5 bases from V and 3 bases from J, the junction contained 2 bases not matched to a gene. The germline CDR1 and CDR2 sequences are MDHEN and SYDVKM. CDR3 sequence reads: CASSLDRDTEAFF. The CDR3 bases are TGTGCCAGCAGTCTGGACAGGGACACTGAAGCTTTCTTT. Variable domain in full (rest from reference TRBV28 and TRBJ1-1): DVKVTQSSRYLVKRTGEKVFLECVQDMDHENMFWYRQDPGLGLRLIYFSYDVKMKEKGDIPEGYSVSREKKERFSLILESASTNQTSMYLCASSLDRDTEAFFGQGTRLTVV.

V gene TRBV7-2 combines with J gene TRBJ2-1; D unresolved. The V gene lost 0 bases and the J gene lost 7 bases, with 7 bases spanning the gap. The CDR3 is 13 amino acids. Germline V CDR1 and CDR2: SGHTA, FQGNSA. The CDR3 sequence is CASSLALSNEQFF. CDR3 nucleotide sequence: TGTGCCAGCAGCTTAGCCCTTAGTAATGAGCAGTTCTTC.

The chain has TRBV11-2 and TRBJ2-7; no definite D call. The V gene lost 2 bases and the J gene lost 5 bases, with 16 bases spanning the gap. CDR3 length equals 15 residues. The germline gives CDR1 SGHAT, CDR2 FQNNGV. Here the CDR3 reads CASSLTAEWVDEQYF. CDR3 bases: TGTGCCAGCAGCTTAACAGCCGAATGGGTAGACGAGCAGTACTTC.

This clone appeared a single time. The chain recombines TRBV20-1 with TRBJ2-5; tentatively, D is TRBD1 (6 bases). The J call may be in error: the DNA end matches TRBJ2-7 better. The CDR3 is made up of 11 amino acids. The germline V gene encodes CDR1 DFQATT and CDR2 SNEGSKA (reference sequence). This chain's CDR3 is CSARTGYEQYF. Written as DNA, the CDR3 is TGCAGTGCTAGGACAGGCTACGAGCAGTACTTC.

The CDR3 nucleotides are TGTGCCAGCAGCGCGAACTTTAGGGAGCTGTTTTTT. Amino acids: CASSANFRELFF. The chain joins TRBV9 to TRBJ2-2, with D unresolved. Trimming shortened V by 3 bases and J by 9 bases, and 9 bases separated the two germline ends. The CDR3 consists of 12 residues. Germline V gene data show CDR1 as SGDLS and CDR2 as YYNGEE.

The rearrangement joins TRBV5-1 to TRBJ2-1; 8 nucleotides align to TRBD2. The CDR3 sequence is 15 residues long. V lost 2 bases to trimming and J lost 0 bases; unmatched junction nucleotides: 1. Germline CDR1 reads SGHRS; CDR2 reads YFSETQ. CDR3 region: CASSFSGISYNEQFF. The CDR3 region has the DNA TGCGCCAGCAGCTTTAGCGGGATCTCCTACAATGAGCAGTTCTTC. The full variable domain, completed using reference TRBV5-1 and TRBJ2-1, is KAGVTQTPRYLIKTRGQQVTLSCSPISGHRSVSWYQQTPGQGLQFLFEYFSETQRNKGNFPGRFSGRQFSNSRSEMNVSTLELGDSALYLCASSFSGISYNEQFFGPGTRLTVL.

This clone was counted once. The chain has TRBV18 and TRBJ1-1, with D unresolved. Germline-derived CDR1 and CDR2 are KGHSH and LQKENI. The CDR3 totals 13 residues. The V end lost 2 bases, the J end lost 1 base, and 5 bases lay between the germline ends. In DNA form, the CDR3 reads TGTGCCAGCTCACCAGGTGAGAACACTGAAGCTTTCTTT. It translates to CASSPGENTEAFF.

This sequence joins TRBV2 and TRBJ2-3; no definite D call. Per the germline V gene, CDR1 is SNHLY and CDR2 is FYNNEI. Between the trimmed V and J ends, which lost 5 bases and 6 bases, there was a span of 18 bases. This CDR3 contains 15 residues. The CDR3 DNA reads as TGTGCCAGCAGTTCAGACTCCCCCCTCAGGGATACGCAGTATTTT. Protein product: CASSSDSPLRDTQYF.

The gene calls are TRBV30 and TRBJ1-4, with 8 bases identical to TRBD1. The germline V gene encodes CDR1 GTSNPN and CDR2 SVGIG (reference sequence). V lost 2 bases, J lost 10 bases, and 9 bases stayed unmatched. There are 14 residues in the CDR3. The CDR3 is CAWSPGQETLKLFF. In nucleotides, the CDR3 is TGTGCCTGGAGTCCGGGACAGGAGACCCTAAAACTGTTTTTT.

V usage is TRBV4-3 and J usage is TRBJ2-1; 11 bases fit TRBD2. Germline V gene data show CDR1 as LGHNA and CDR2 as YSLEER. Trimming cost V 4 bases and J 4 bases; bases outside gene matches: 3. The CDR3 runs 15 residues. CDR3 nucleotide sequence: TGCGCCAGCAGCCTTCGACTAGCGGGGTACAATGAGCAGTTCTTC. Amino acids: CASSLRLAGYNEQFF.

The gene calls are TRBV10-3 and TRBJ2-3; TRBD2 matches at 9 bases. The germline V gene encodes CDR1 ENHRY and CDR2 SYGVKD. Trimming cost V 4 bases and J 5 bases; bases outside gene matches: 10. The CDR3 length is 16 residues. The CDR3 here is CAISGRVAGAGDTQYF. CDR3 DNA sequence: TGTGCCATCAGTGGAAGGGTAGCGGGAGCGGGAGATACGCAGTATTTT.

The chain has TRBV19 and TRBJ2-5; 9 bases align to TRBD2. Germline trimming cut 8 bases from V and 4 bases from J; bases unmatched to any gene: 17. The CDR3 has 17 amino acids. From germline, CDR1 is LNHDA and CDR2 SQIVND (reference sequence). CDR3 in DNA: TGTGCCAGTCAACCCTCAGCGGCGGGAGGGCCCGGAGAGACCCAGTACTTC. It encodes CASQPSAAGGPGETQYF.

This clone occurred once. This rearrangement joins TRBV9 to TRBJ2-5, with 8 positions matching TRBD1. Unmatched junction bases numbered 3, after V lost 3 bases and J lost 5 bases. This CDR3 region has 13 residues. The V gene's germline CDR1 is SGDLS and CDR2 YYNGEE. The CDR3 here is CASSADRVETQYF. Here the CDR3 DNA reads TGTGCCAGCAGCGCGGACAGGGTGGAGACCCAGTACTTC.

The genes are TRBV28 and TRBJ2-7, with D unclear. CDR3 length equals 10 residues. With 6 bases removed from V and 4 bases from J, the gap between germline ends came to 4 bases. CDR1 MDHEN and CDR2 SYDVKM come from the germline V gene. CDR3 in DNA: TGTGCCAGCAGAAAATACGAGCAGTACTTC. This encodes CASRKYEQYF. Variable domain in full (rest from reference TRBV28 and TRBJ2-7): DVKVTQSSRYLVKRTGEKVFLECVQDMDHENMFWYRQDPGLGLRLIYFSYDVKMKEKGDIPEGYSVSREKKERFSLILESASTNQTSMYLCASRKYEQYFGPGTRLTVT.

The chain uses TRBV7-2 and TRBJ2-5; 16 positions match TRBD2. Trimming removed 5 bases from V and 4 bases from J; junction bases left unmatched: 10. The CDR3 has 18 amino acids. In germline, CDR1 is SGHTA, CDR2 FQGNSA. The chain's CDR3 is CASSPPWGTSGRGETQYF. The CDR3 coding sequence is TGTGCCAGCAGCCCCCCCTGGGGGACTAGCGGGAGGGGAGAGACCCAGTACTTC.

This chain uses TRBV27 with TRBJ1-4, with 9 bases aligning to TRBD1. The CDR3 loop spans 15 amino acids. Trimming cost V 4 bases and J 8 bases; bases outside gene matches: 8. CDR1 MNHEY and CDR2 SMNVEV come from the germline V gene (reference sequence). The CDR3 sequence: CASSSTGGWGEKLFF. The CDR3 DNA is TGTGCCAGCAGTTCTACAGGGGGCTGGGGAGAAAAACTGTTTTTT.

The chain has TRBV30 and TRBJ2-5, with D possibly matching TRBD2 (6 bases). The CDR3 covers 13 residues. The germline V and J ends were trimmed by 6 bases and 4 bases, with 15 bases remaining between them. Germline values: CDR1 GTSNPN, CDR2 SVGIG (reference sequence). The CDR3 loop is CACGGGWGETQYF. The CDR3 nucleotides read TGTGCCTGTGGGGGAGGATGGGGAGAGACCCAGTACTTC.

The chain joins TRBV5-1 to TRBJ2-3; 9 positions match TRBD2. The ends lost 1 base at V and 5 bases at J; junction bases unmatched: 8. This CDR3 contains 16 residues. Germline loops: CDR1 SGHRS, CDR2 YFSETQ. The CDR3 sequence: CASSLSPLAGEDTQYF. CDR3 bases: TGCGCCAGCAGCTTGTCTCCCTTAGCGGGAGAAGATACGCAGTATTTT.

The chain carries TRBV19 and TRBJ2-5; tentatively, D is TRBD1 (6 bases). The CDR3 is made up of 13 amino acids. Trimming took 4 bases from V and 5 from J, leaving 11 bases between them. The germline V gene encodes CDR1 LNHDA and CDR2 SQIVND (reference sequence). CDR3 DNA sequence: TGTGCCAGTAGTAACGCAGGGGCGGAGACCCAGTACTTC. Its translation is CASSNAGAETQYF.

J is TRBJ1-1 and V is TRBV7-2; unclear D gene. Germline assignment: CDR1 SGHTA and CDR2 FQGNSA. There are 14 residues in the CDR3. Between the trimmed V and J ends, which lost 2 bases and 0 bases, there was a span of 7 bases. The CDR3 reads CASSLNRLNTEAFF. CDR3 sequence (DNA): TGTGCCAGCAGCTTAAATCGGTTGAACACTGAAGCTTTCTTT.

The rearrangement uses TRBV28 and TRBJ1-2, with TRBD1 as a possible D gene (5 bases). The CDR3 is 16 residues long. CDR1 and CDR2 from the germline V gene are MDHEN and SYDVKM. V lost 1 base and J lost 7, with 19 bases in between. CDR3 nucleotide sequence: TGTGCCAGCAGTTTATTTTCGGGAGCAGGGAGAGGTGGCTACACCTTC. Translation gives CASSLFSGAGRGGYTF.